The rows below give T cell receptor beta chains drawn from one sample of a study of OX40 agonist ivuxolimab in advanced cancers. Clones were read by immunoSEQ multiplex PCR, and TCRdb kept only the in-frame ones, dropping some. The sample holds 20,000 to 25,000 clones; approximately 70% are singletons and the top ten take about a fifth. Sequencing was performed on CD4+ or CD8+ T cells sorted from blood, taken in a trial of the OX40 agonist ivuxolimab. The receptor source for this set is an adult with an advanced solid tumor such as melanoma, head and neck, liver or kidney cancer. The CDR3 runs from the conserved cysteine through the conserved F or W. A D gene is named only where the DNA matches it firmly. Size values are once, few and many counts, or a class for expanded clones, and some rows have none.

j_gene	d_gene	v_gene	abundance	CDR3nt	CDR3aa
TRBJ1-1	TRBD1	TRBV5-6	-	TGTGCCAGCAGCTCTGGGACAGCGAACACTGAAGCTTTCTTT	CASSSGTANTEAFF
TRBJ1-5	-	TRBV28	-	TGTGCCAGCAGTTGGATGGGGGGGAAGCAGCCCCAGCATTTT	CASSWMGGKQPQHF
TRBJ1-2	-	TRBV4-3	-	TGCGCCAGCAGCCAAGGGAGGGGGGGGAACTATGGCTACACCTTC	CASSQGRGGNYGYTF
TRBJ1-4	-	TRBV5-8	-	TGTGCCAGCAGCTTCGAGACAGCCTCGGAAAAACTGTTTTTT	CASSFETASEKLFF
TRBJ2-7	-	TRBV27	-	TGTGCCAGCAGTTTATGGGGCCCGAGGAACTACGAGCAGTACTTC	CASSLWGPRNYEQYF
TRBJ2-1	-	TRBV9	few	TGTGCCAGCAGCGTAGTACAGATTTACAATGAGCAGTTCTTC	CASSVVQIYNEQFF
TRBJ2-5	TRBD2	TRBV9	-	TGTGCCAGCAGCCCCCAGGGGATAGCGGGGGCAGAGACCCAGTACTTC	CASSPQGIAGAETQYF
TRBJ2-4	-	TRBV18	-	TGTGCCAGCTCACCACCTAATGGGACTTTGTATCGTCAGTACTTC	CASSPPNGTLYRQYF
TRBJ2-3	TRBD2	TRBV7-4	few	TGTGCCAGCAGCCGCGGACTAGCGGGGGGGGTAGATACGCAGTATTTT	CASSRGLAGGVDTQYF
TRBJ2-2	-	TRBV5-4	few	TGTGCCAGCAGCGGGGATGGCGCAGGGAGGGGGGCCGGGGAGCTGTTTTTT	CASSGDGAGRGAGELFF
TRBJ2-5	TRBD1	TRBV7-9	few	TGTGCCAGCAGCTCGACAGGGGGAGGTGAAGAGACCCAGTACTTC	CASSSTGGGEETQYF
TRBJ2-7	TRBD2	TRBV6-6	-	TGTGCCAGCAGTACACTAACCGGGACTAGAGGCTACGAGCAGTACTTC	CASSTLTGTRGYEQYF
TRBJ1-5	-	TRBV28	-	TGTGCCAGCAGCCCTGGGGGGCCCAATCAGCCCCAGCATTTT	CASSPGGPNQPQHF
TRBJ1-4	-	TRBV7-8	-	TGTGCCAGCAGCTTAATGCGGGGGGTTAATGAAAAACTGTTTTTT	CASSLMRGVNEKLFF
TRBJ1-5	-	TRBV7-8	-	TGTGCCAGCAGCTTAACGTTTGGGGTTAGATATGGCAATCAGCCCCAGCATTTT	CASSLTFGVRYGNQPQHF
TRBJ2-2	TRBD1	TRBV7-8	-	TGTGCCAGCAGCCCCTCTGGCCACGGGACAGGGGGCTACGGGGAGCTGTTTTTT	CASSPSGHGTGGYGELFF
TRBJ1-2	-	TRBV7-3	-	TGTGCCAGCAGCCCAATCGACAGAGTCCGAGGCTACACCTTC	CASSPIDRVRGYTF
TRBJ2-3	-	TRBV9	-	TGTGCCAGCTCAGGGCGACTAGATCGGGATACGCAGTATTTT	CASSGRLDRDTQYF
TRBJ2-1	-	TRBV7-9	-	TGTGCCAGCAGCCCCCCGGCGGGGGAGCAGTTCTTC	CASSPPAGEQFF
TRBJ2-7	-	TRBV29-1	-	TGCAGCGTTGTCGGGGGACAGACCTACGAGCAGTACTTC	CSVVGGQTYEQYF
TRBJ2-7	TRBD1	TRBV4-1	-	TGCGCCAGCAGTTACGGACAGGGGGCCTACGAGCAGTACTTC	CASSYGQGAYEQYF
TRBJ2-7	-	TRBV6-1	-	TGTGCCAGCAGTAAGAGGACAGCTACATCTTACGAGCAGTACTTC	CASSKRTATSYEQYF
TRBJ2-5	TRBD1	TRBV13	-	TGTGCCACCCGACAGGGGGTTAGAGAGACCCAGTACTTC	CATRQGVRETQYF
TRBJ1-5	TRBD1	TRBV6-5	-	TGTGCCAGCAGTTTGACAGGGGGGAATCAGCCCCAGCATTTT	CASSLTGGNQPQHF
TRBJ2-7	TRBD1	TRBV5-4	-	TGTGCCAGCAGCTGGGGTGGGACAGGGGGCGAGCAGTACTTC	CASSWGGTGGEQYF
TRBJ1-2	-	TRBV11-2	-	TGTGCCAGCAGCTCCGGCAGGGTTGGCTACACCTTC	CASSSGRVGYTF
TRBJ2-7	-	TRBV7-8	-	TGTGCCAGCAGCCCGCAGCTCCAGTTAATCTACGAGCAGTACTTC	CASSPQLQLIYEQYF
TRBJ2-7	TRBD1	TRBV29-1	few	TGCAGCGTTGACGGGGACAGGGGAAGTTACGAGCAGTACTTC	CSVDGDRGSYEQYF
TRBJ2-7	-	TRBV5-1	-	TGCGCCAGCAGCTTGGAACCCGTCTACGAGCAGTACTTC	CASSLEPVYEQYF
TRBJ1-2	-	TRBV2	few	TGTGCCAGCATGAGTGTGCGGGGAGGCTACACCTTC	CASMSVRGGYTF
TRBJ1-1	TRBD1	TRBV7-9	-	TGTGCCAGCAGCACCACAGGGGCGGACACTGAAGCTTTCTTT	CASSTTGADTEAFF
TRBJ2-1	TRBD2	TRBV29-1	few	TGCCGCGTTGACGGGGGGGGCGGGGCAGGAGGTTCCTACAATGAGCAGTTCTTC	CRVDGGGGAGGSYNEQFF
TRBJ1-6	TRBD1	TRBV5-6	medium-sized	TGTGCCAGCAGCTGGGACAGGGTCGGCTCACCCCTCCACTTT	CASSWDRVGSPLHF
TRBJ1-1	-	TRBV16	-	TGTGCCAGCAGCCCCCGAACAGGGTTCAACACTGAAGCTTTCTTT	CASSPRTGFNTEAFF
TRBJ1-1	-	TRBV28	-	TGTGCCAGCAGTTTATGGGGGGGCCTGAACACTGAAGCTTTCTTT	CASSLWGGLNTEAFF
TRBJ2-4	-	TRBV6-1	-	TGTGCCAGCAGTGAAGCACTAGAAGGGGTCAAAAACATTCAGTACTTC	CASSEALEGVKNIQYF
TRBJ1-2	TRBD1	TRBV5-6	-	TGTGCCAGCAGCTACGGACAGGGAGGCGGCTACACCTTC	CASSYGQGGGYTF
TRBJ2-7	-	TRBV5-1	-	TGCGCCAGCAGCTTGGGAGGGCCCACCTACGAGCAGTACTTC	CASSLGGPTYEQYF
TRBJ1-1	-	TRBV7-3	once	TGTGCCAGCAGCTTAGGGGTCACTGAAGCTTTCTTT	CASSLGVTEAFF
TRBJ2-7	-	TRBV6-5	-	TGTGCCAGCGTGGGGAGGGGGGAGCACGAGCAGTACTTC	CASVGRGEHEQYF
TRBJ2-5	TRBD1	TRBV11-3	-	TGTGCCAGCAGCGCTAGGACAGGCCAAGAGACCCAGTACTTC	CASSARTGQETQYF
TRBJ2-3	-	TRBV29-1	few	TGCAGCGCCGATCCCCGGGGGACGCAGTATTTT	CSADPRGTQYF
TRBJ2-5	-	TRBV28	-	TGTGCCAGCAGTTTATCGAGTTTGCGAGAGACCCAGTACTTC	CASSLSSLRETQYF